Detailed here is one T cell receptor (beta chain). What it recognizes is unknown. This sample was taken from a study of T cell responses to AZD1222 COVID-19 vaccine. The CDR3 has 17 amino acids. V shed 8 bases and J shed 6 bases, with 27 bases lying between them. Germline V gives CDR1 LNHDA, CDR2 SQIVND (reference sequence). Study-level results: Spike-specific TCR breadth and depth rose after two AZD1222 doses.

Clones were sequenced by immunoSEQ multiplex PCR, and TCRdb holds only the in-frame ones, with some missing. This sample carries 130,000 or so clones, 90% to 95% of them seen once, and the ten largest clones take under 3.5%. The TCR sequence derives from an adult in good health. This chain uses TRBV19 with TRBJ2-3; perhaps TRBD2 as D (7 bases). The sample in question was peripheral blood, obtained on day 0 of AZD1222 vaccination. The DNA of the CDR3 is TGTGCCAGTCAGAGGGGGTTCGGACAGCGGGATGGGGATACGCAGTATTTT. Its protein is CASQRGFGQRDGDTQYF.